This TCR beta chain appears in the sequencing data of a study of T cells in localized non-small cell lung cancer. Some clones are missing from TCRdb's copy, which holds only in-frame ones; the method was immunoSEQ multiplex PCR. The sample has tens of thousands of clones, roughly 78% seen once. The CDR3 runs 16 residues. The trim removed 4 bases at V and 2 bases at J, leaving 9 bases unmatched. Per germline, CDR1 SGHNT and CDR2 YYREEE (reference sequence). The V gene is TRBV5-4, the J gene TRBJ1-1, with 9 nucleotides matching TRBD1. This specimen was peripheral blood, taken before any cancer treatment. The receptor was derived from a male donor older than 55 with stage II squamous cell lung carcinoma. The CDR3 bases are TGTGCCAGCAGCCCCGGGACAGGGACGCTCAACACTGAAGCTTTCTTT. It specifies CASSPGTGTLNTEAFF.